The source of this T cell receptor beta chain is a study of beta chain features in type 1 diabetes. Study-wide context: When patients were set against healthy donors, age, gender and cell yields were similar. Study outcomes and limitations: Within the patient group, naive, central memory and Treg TCRB repertoires appeared more similar to each other than within healthy donors. When Type 1 diabetes patients were examined, their TCRB CDR3s proved moderately but significantly shorter in all four CD4+ subsets.

As to this clone: The antigen is undetermined.

The investigators reverse transcribed all of the isolated RNA, so they sequenced expressed TCRB transcripts. The protocol was immunoSEQ multiplex PCR, while the TCRdb copy is restricted to in-frame clones and leaves out a portion. The sample consists of fewer than 550,000 clones, 9.5% to 12% of them appearing once. This CDR3 region has 16 residues. V lost 4 bases, J lost 6 bases, and 5 bases stayed unmatched. Germline-derived CDR1 and CDR2 are LNHDA and SQIVND (reference sequence). The V and J genes are TRBV19 and TRBJ2-1; 14 bases agree with TRBD2. Sequenced sample: naive CD4+ T cells from blood. The sequence derives from a woman aged 18-29 years in good health. In DNA form, the CDR3 reads TGTGCCAGTAGTAAGAGACTAGCGGGAGGGTCCAATGAGCAGTTCTTC. Encoded protein: CASSKRLAGGSNEQFF. The full variable domain, completed using reference TRBV19 and TRBJ2-1, is DGGITQSPKYLFRKEGQNVTLSCEQNLNHDAMYWYRQDPGQGLRLIYYSQIVNDFQKGDIAEGYSVSREKKESFPLTVTSAQKNPTAFYLCASSKRLAGGSNEQFFGPGTRLTVL.